These T cell receptor beta chains were read from a single sample in a study of T and B cells in COVID-19 patients. TCRdb used MiXCR to reprocess the multiplex PCR reads, holding one entry per CDR3 protein. The sample consists of about 12,000 distinct CDR3 sequences, nearly 30% of them appearing once. Sequences were obtained from blood. These receptors all stem from a human donor who had recovered from COVID-19. CDR3s include the opening cysteine and the closing phenylalanine or tryptophan. Each record gives: V gene, clone size, J gene, D gene, CDR3 DNA, CDR3 protein. A D gene is named only where the DNA matches it firmly. Size is omitted from some rows. Given values are once, few, many or a class for expanded clones.

V gene: TRBV27
clone size: NA
J gene: TRBJ2-7
D gene: NA
CDR3 DNA: TGTGCCAGCAGTTTATTCCAGGGGCCGACCTACGAGCAGTACTTC
CDR3 protein: CASSLFQGPTYEQYF

V gene: TRBV5-6
clone size: few
J gene: TRBJ2-7
D gene: NA
CDR3 DNA: TGTGCCAGCAGCTTCAGGGCCCTAGAGAGCGAGCAGTACTTC
CDR3 protein: CASSFRALESEQYF

V gene: TRBV6-2/TRBV6-3
clone size: few
J gene: TRBJ2-7
D gene: NA
CDR3 DNA: TGTGCCAGCAGAGACAGACCCTACGAGCAGTACTTC
CDR3 protein: CASRDRPYEQYF

V gene: TRBV20-1
clone size: NA
J gene: TRBJ2-7
D gene: TRBD2
CDR3 DNA: TGCAGCGCCAAACGGGCCGTAGGGTTCGGGAGGTACGAGCAGTACTTT
CDR3 protein: CSAKRAVGFGRYEQYF

V gene: TRBV10-3
clone size: NA
J gene: TRBJ2-7
D gene: NA
CDR3 DNA: TGTGCCATCAGTGAGTCGAGTACGACGGGGCTTTCCTACGAGCAGTACTTC
CDR3 protein: CAISESSTTGLSYEQYF

V gene: TRBV5-1
clone size: NA
J gene: TRBJ1-2
D gene: NA
CDR3 DNA: TGCGCCAGCAGCTTGGGTAGACCTAACTATGGCTACACCTTC
CDR3 protein: CASSLGRPNYGYTF

V gene: TRBV12-3/TRBV12-4
clone size: few
J gene: TRBJ1-6
D gene: NA
CDR3 DNA: TGTGCCAGCAGTTTAGGGCATCAGGCACCCCTCCACTTT
CDR3 protein: CASSLGHQAPLHF

V gene: TRBV7-9
clone size: NA
J gene: TRBJ2-1
D gene: TRBD2
CDR3 DNA: TGTGCCAGCAGCCCCACAGGGCGCGGGAGGAGACACAATGAGCAGTTCTTC
CDR3 protein: CASSPTGRGRRHNEQFF

V gene: TRBV5-4
clone size: once
J gene: TRBJ2-6
D gene: TRBD2
CDR3 DNA: TGTGCCAGCAGCCTCGTGGGAGGGGAAGCTCCCGGGGCCAACGTCCTGACTTTC
CDR3 protein: CASSLVGGEAPGANVLTF

V gene: TRBV15
clone size: many
J gene: TRBJ2-7
D gene: TRBD1
CDR3 DNA: TGTGCCACCAGCAGAGAAGGTGGACAGGGGGCTCCCTACGAGCAGTACTTC
CDR3 protein: CATSREGGQGAPYEQYF

V gene: TRBV19
clone size: medium-sized
J gene: TRBJ2-2
D gene: TRBD1
CDR3 DNA: TGTGCCAGTAGTAGGACCGGGACAGGGGGCCCAAGTTTT
CDR3 protein: CASSRTGTGGPSF

V gene: TRBV6-5
clone size: many
J gene: TRBJ2-1
D gene: NA
CDR3 DNA: TGTGCCAGCAACATGGGGGCTAGCAAGAATGAGCAGTTCTTC
CDR3 protein: CASNMGASKNEQFF

V gene: TRBV19
clone size: medium-sized
J gene: TRBJ2-7
D gene: TRBD2
CDR3 DNA: TGTGCCAGTAGTCCCGGGGTAGCGGGAGTGTACGAGCAGTACTTC
CDR3 protein: CASSPGVAGVYEQYF

V gene: TRBV4-3
clone size: NA
J gene: TRBJ2-5
D gene: TRBD1
CDR3 DNA: TGTGCCAGCAGCCAAGCTGGACAGGGGGCGGCGGAGACCCAGTACTTC
CDR3 protein: CASSQAGQGAAETQYF

V gene: TRBV18
clone size: NA
J gene: TRBJ2-5
D gene: NA
CDR3 DNA: TGTGCCAGCTCACCAGAAAAGACCCAGTACTTC
CDR3 protein: CASSPEKTQYF

V gene: TRBV30
clone size: NA
J gene: TRBJ2-2
D gene: TRBD2
CDR3 DNA: TGTGCCTGGAGTTCCACGGGAGGGCCTACCGGGGAGCTGTTTTTT
CDR3 protein: CAWSSTGGPTGELFF

V gene: TRBV10-3
clone size: NA
J gene: TRBJ1-2
D gene: NA
CDR3 DNA: TGTGCCAGCAGGCCGACTAACTATGGCTACACCTTC
CDR3 protein: CASRPTNYGYTF

V gene: TRBV7-9
clone size: NA
J gene: TRBJ1-1
D gene: NA
CDR3 DNA: TGTGCCAGCAGCCCCGCGGGACAAATGAACACTGAAGCTTTCTTT
CDR3 protein: CASSPAGQMNTEAFF

V gene: TRBV11-2
clone size: NA
J gene: TRBJ1-2
D gene: TRBD1
CDR3 DNA: TGTGCCAGCAGGTCAGGGGGCGCCGAGTATGGCTACACCTTC
CDR3 protein: CASRSGGAEYGYTF

V gene: TRBV7-2
clone size: NA
J gene: TRBJ2-4
D gene: NA
CDR3 DNA: TGTGCCAGCAGCTTAGGGGTTCTAAACATTCAGTACTTC
CDR3 protein: CASSLGVLNIQYF

V gene: TRBV5-5
clone size: NA
J gene: TRBJ1-6
D gene: NA
CDR3 DNA: TGTGCCAGCACTCTCGGGTCCCAACCTAATTCACCCCTCCACTTT
CDR3 protein: CASTLGSQPNSPLHF

V gene: TRBV5-6
clone size: few
J gene: TRBJ2-7
D gene: TRBD2
CDR3 DNA: TGTGCCAGCAGCTTGCCGGGACTAGCGAGCGAGCAGTACTTC
CDR3 protein: CASSLPGLASEQYF